What follows are 20 T cell receptor beta chains derived from one specimen sequenced in a study of neoadjuvant nivolumab and ipilimumab in lung cancer. Assay used: immunoSEQ multiplex PCR; TCRdb lists only in-frame clones, some missing. The sample holds 25,000 to 30,000 clones, about 75% seen once. The sequences come from tumor tissue, collected after neoadjuvant nivolumab, alone or with ipilimumab, at or shortly before surgery. These receptor sequences come from an adult with non-small cell lung cancer.

This clone was detected only once. This CDR3 reads CASNYGTRGNQPQHF. The CDR3 bases are TGTGCCAGCAATTACGGGACACGAGGCAATCAGCCCCAGCATTTT. The J gene is TRBJ1-5, the V gene TRBV28; D might be TRBD1 (6 bases). This CDR3 has 15 amino acids. The ends were cut back, 7 bases at V and 2 bases at J, with 15 bases in the middle. Germline V CDR1 and CDR2: MDHEN, SYDVKM.

The CDR3 nucleotides read TGTGCCAGCAGTGAAGGGCAGGGAAGGGGTAACTATGGCTACACCTTC. Translation gives CASSEGQGRGNYGYTF. The chain joins TRBV6-1 to TRBJ1-2; possibly TRBD1 for D (5 bases). Germline V lookup: CDR1 MNHNS, CDR2 SASEGT. V lost 1 base to trimming and J lost 1 base, with 13 bases between them. The CDR3 totals 16 residues.

The V call is TRBV10-2, the J call TRBJ1-4; D is undetermined. V shed 5 bases and J shed 3 bases, with 10 bases lying between them. This CDR3 region has 14 residues. The germline V gene encodes CDR1 WSHSY and CDR2 SAAADI. CDR3 residues: CASSPQASNEKLFF. The CDR3, as DNA: TGCGCCAGCAGTCCTCAGGCCTCTAATGAAAAACTGTTTTTT.

This chain uses TRBV5-1 with TRBJ2-2, with D possibly being TRBD2 (6 bases). The V gene lost 4 bases and the J gene lost 4 bases, with 11 bases spanning the gap. The CDR3 totals 14 residues. Germline V gives CDR1 SGHRS, CDR2 YFSETQ. DNA for the CDR3: TGCGCCAGCAGCGAGGTAGCGGTCACCGGGGAGCTGTTTTTT. This gives the protein CASSEVAVTGELFF. The full variable domain, its missing parts supplied by reference TRBV5-1 and TRBJ2-2, is KAGVTQTPRYLIKTRGQQVTLSCSPISGHRSVSWYQQTPGQGLQFLFEYFSETQRNKGNFPGRFSGRQFSNSRSEMNVSTLELGDSALYLCASSEVAVTGELFFGEGSRLTVL.

This sequence joins TRBV7-9 and TRBJ2-5, with D unclear. V lost 1 base to trimming and J lost 1 base, with 7 bases between them. CDR1 and CDR2 from the germline V gene are SEHNR and FQNEAQ (reference sequence). CDR3 length: 14 amino acids. The CDR3 DNA sequence: TGTGCCAGCAGCTTAGGCTGGTCCCAAGAGACCCAGTACTTC. Residues: CASSLGWSQETQYF.

The rearrangement joins TRBV29-1 to TRBJ1-1; D unclear. In germline, CDR1 is SQVTM, CDR2 ANQGSEA. The CDR3 loop spans 13 amino acids. V lost 4 bases, J lost 2 bases, and 11 bases lay in between. CDR3: CSVAPAPNTEAFF. The CDR3 DNA sequence: TGCAGCGTTGCCCCAGCCCCAAACACTGAAGCTTTCTTT.

The chain carries TRBV7-9 and TRBJ2-3; 12 bases are a match to TRBD1. Germline V gene sequence: CDR1 SEHNR, CDR2 FQNEAQ (reference sequence). Germline trimming cut 1 base from V and 4 bases from J; bases unmatched to any gene: 3. The CDR3 has 16 amino acids. The CDR3 here is CASSLGGTGGPDTQYF. The CDR3 region has the DNA TGTGCCAGCAGCTTAGGCGGGACAGGGGGCCCAGATACGCAGTATTTT.

The rearrangement joins TRBV12-2 to TRBJ1-6. TRBV12-2 has pseudogene status. The CDR3 loop spans 13 amino acids. The CDR3 DNA follows: TGTGCAAGTCGCTTAGAACTAAATTCACCCCTCCACTTT. Encoded protein: CASRLELNSPLHF.

The rearrangement uses TRBV5-6 and TRBJ1-6, with 8 bases fitting TRBD1. Germline CDR1 SGHDT, CDR2 YYEEEE. CDR3 length: 15 residues. After removal of 0 bases from V and 10 bases from J, the junction contained 6 bases not matched to a gene. CDR3 residues: CASSLGGTGKSPLHF. CDR3 DNA: TGTGCCAGCAGCTTGGGGGGGACAGGTAAATCACCCCTCCACTTT.

The J gene is TRBJ2-3, the V gene TRBV15; no clear D gene. V was pared by 3 bases and J by 2 bases, with 15 bases between. CDR1 and CDR2 from the germline V gene are LNHNV and YYDKDF (reference sequence). The CDR3 runs to 16 residues. The chain's CDR3 is CATSSTKGMVTDTQYF. CDR3 sequence (DNA): TGTGCCACCAGCAGTACAAAGGGAATGGTCACAGATACGCAGTATTTT. The variable domain in full, completed from reference TRBV15 and TRBJ2-3, reads DAMVIQNPRYQVTQFGKPVTLSCSQTLNHNVMYWYQQKSSQAPKLLFHYYDKDFNNEADTPDNFQSRRPNTSFCFLDIRSPGLGDTAMYLCATSSTKGMVTDTQYFGPGTRLTVL.

The chain has TRBV5-6 and TRBJ1-6, with D hard to call. Germline V gives CDR1 SGHDT, CDR2 YYEEEE. Trimming took 0 bases from V and 5 from J, leaving 6 bases between them. The CDR3 consists of 14 residues. CDR3 sequence reads: CASSLGVNNSPLHF. DNA for the CDR3: TGTGCCAGCAGCTTGGGGGTAAATAATTCACCCCTCCACTTT.

The chain couples TRBV2 to TRBJ2-4; unclear D gene. Germline values: CDR1 SNHLY, CDR2 FYNNEI. The CDR3 loop spans 14 amino acids. The ends were cut back, 5 bases at V and 0 bases at J, with 8 bases in the middle. The CDR3 DNA follows: TGTGCCAGCAGTTGGAAACTAGCCAAAAACATTCAGTACTTC. It translates to CASSWKLAKNIQYF.

This chain connects TRBV10-3 to TRBJ2-7; 12 bases fit TRBD1. The CDR3 runs 15 residues. Losses at the gene ends were 6 bases for V and 4 bases for J; bases not matched to a gene: 7. The germline V gene has CDR1 ENHRY and CDR2 SYGVKD. The CDR3 region has the DNA TGTGCCATCAGACTCGGGACAGGGGGCACTTACGAGCAGTACTTC. It specifies CAIRLGTGGTYEQYF.

This chain uses TRBV5-1 with TRBJ2-7; 7 bases match TRBD1. The junction had 4 bases not matched to a gene; V was cut back by 4 bases and J by 0 bases. CDR3 length: 14 residues. Germline CDR1 is SGHRS and CDR2 is YFSETQ. CDR3 in amino acids: CASSPGQSSYEQYF. The CDR3 nucleotides are TGCGCCAGCAGCCCGGGACAGAGCTCCTACGAGCAGTACTTC.

The chain uses TRBV9 and TRBJ2-5; 12 bases agree with TRBD2. CDR3 size: 16 residues. CDR1 is SGDLS and CDR2 is YYNGEE in the germline V gene. Germline trimming cut 3 bases from V and 5 bases from J; bases unmatched to any gene: 8. CDR3 in amino acids: CASSGPGLAGSETQYF. In DNA, the CDR3 is TGTGCCAGCAGCGGACCGGGACTAGCGGGTTCTGAGACCCAGTACTTC.

The V and J genes are TRBV9 and TRBJ1-2; 7 positions agree with TRBD1. The CDR3 length is 12 residues. V was pared by 6 bases and J by 8 bases, with 7 bases of the junction left unmatched. Looked up from germline, CDR1 is SGDLS and CDR2 is YYNGEE. This chain's CDR3 is CASTRDSEGYTF. The DNA for the CDR3 is TGTGCCAGCACCCGGGACAGCGAAGGCTACACCTTC.

The chain joins TRBV5-1 to TRBJ1-1; D might be TRBD1 (5 bases). Trimming took 0 bases from V and 3 from J, leaving 9 bases between them. Germline CDR1 SGHRS, CDR2 YFSETQ. This CDR3 has 14 residues. CDR3 protein: CASSLGGGHTEAFF. CDR3 nucleotide sequence: TGCGCCAGCAGCTTGGGGGGGGGACACACTGAAGCTTTCTTT. Complete variable domain (other parts from reference TRBV5-1 and TRBJ1-1): KAGVTQTPRYLIKTRGQQVTLSCSPISGHRSVSWYQQTPGQGLQFLFEYFSETQRNKGNFPGRFSGRQFSNSRSEMNVSTLELGDSALYLCASSLGGGHTEAFFGQGTRLTVV.

The V call is TRBV5-6, the J call TRBJ1-2, with D unresolved. Germline values: CDR1 SGHDT, CDR2 YYEEEE. This CDR3 is 14 amino acids long. The V gene lost 0 bases and the J gene lost 4 bases, with 10 bases spanning the gap. The CDR3 reads CASSLGRLFYGYTF. The CDR3 bases are TGTGCCAGCAGCTTGGGCCGACTGTTCTATGGCTACACCTTC.

The V call is TRBV5-1, the J call TRBJ1-1; no clear D gene. Germline V lookup: CDR1 SGHRS, CDR2 YFSETQ. The CDR3 spans 13 residues. V was shortened by 5 bases and J by 0 bases, with 8 bases between the two germline ends. DNA of the CDR3: TGCGCCAGCAGGGTATCGGTGAACACTGAAGCTTTCTTT. This encodes CASRVSVNTEAFF.

There are a few counts of this clone. This chain connects TRBV9 to TRBJ2-3, with TRBD2 as a possible D gene (6 bases). This CDR3 region has 16 residues. Trimming left V 3 bases short and J 1 base short, with 15 bases between. CDR1 is SGDLS and CDR2 is YYNGEE in the germline V gene. The CDR3 is CASSATSGGGTDTQYF. CDR3 coding DNA: TGTGCCAGCAGCGCCACAAGCGGCGGGGGCACAGATACGCAGTATTTT.